The text below deals with one T cell receptor beta chain. Its antigen is not identified. Each of the donors was a healthy bone marrow donor. These data belong to a study of cytomegalovirus exposure and HLA in healthy donors. This CDR3 comprises 15 residues. The germline V gene encodes CDR1 SGHRS and CDR2 YFSETQ. With 7 bases clipped from V and 2 bases from J, the junction kept 6 bases outside the gene matches. 60 Vbeta and 13 Jbeta primers were used in PCR. Generated by immunoSEQ multiplex PCR, the TCRdb table keeps only in-frame clones and is missing some. The sample carries some 180,000 clones, around 75% recorded once. General study results and limits: Confirmation in vitro established that a few CMV-associated chains were specific for CMV antigens. A later analysis appeared to link common viral pathogens to several of the most significant clusters. The likely origin of a cluster of highly shared sequence variants was a sequencing artifact.

The sequencing sample was made of PBMCs. V usage is TRBV5-1 and J usage is TRBJ2-7; 13 bases are a match to TRBD2. This TCR derives from a male donor in good health and CMV-seronegative. The DNA for the CDR3 is TGCGCCAGCCGACTAGCGGGAGGCCCGGCCTACGAGCAGTACTTC. Residues: CASRLAGGPAYEQYF.